This T cell receptor (beta chain) was retrieved from a study of T cell responses to AZD1222 COVID-19 vaccine (dated by TCRdb to the early 2020s). In the study overall: A total of 230 to 250 trial participants underwent TCR sequencing, of whom 207 had received two doses of AZD1222 and around 25 had received two doses of the MenACWY control vaccine. Trial participants were enrolled by age into subgroups of 18-55, 56-69 and 70-plus years, and 148, 28 and 57 TCR-sequenced participants, respectively, were included in these subgroups. Overall study outcomes, separate from this receptor: The vaccine-associated CD4 TCRs covered the entire spike protein, and the dominant responses fell in regions 160-218 and 743-854. The 56-69-year group was small, and its depth increase did not reach significance, likely because of low power. A significant rise in spike-specific TCR breadth and depth was observed after two AZD1222 doses relative to day 0 and relative to MenACWY recipients. Most participants were white British and females outnumbered males, and the authors suggested that clonal diversity may have been underestimated. Because no day 14 peak-response samples were available, the repertoires could be characterized only after the peak T cell response. Conclusions about previously exposed vaccinees are limited, since just six AZD1222 recipients were seropositive for SARS-CoV-2 at baseline. Nearly half of unique spike-specific TCRs reportedly recognized epitopes outside regions mutated in the B.1.351 and B.1.1.7 variants.

The trim is 0 bases for V and 12 bases for J, with a gap of 20 bases between the germline ends. CDR1 and CDR2 are drawn from the germline V gene: LGHNA, YSLEER. The CDR3 sequence holds 15 residues, the cysteine and phenylalanine included. Only the CDR3 DNA is retained, 45 bases long and in frame from the first base. The CDR3 regions of human TCRbeta chains were analyzed by immunosequencing. As for the authors' bioinformatics: TCRs in the repertoires were compared against a reference library of SARS-CoV-2-specific TCRs that had been generated with the MIRA antigen-specificity platform. Breadth was defined as the fraction of unique TCRs that were SARS-CoV-2-associated. Depth was defined as the fraction of total T cells that were SARS-CoV-2-associated. Using the MIRA data, every spike-specific TCR was mapped to the spike region that the TCR reacted to and assigned to either a CD4 or a CD8 class. Log10-transformed breadth and depth values were compared by one-way ANOVA with Sidak's multiple comparisons tests. TCRdb retrieved this table from immuneACCESS and kept in-frame rearrangements only. Not all clones are present; in checked studies, unresolved V genes account for under half, and no reason is known for the remainder. V and J calls and clone size are as listed in that table; D and trimming were resolved from the DNA. In all, the sample holds tens of thousands of clones, and about 91% of those were seen once. The top ten clones comprise approximately 8.6% of the sample.

The time point tag for this specimen amounts to: about 28 days (+/-7) after the second vaccine dose. AZD1222 recipients whose second dose came at about 4 weeks and those whose second dose came at about 12 weeks were combined into one group, since spike-specific TCR depth and breadth did not differ between the two schedules. Vaccinee samples were obtained from the UK trials COV001 and COV002, which included a single-blind randomized controlled phase 2/3 trial of AZD1222 (ChAdOx1 nCoV-19) in healthy adults. For TCRbeta chain sequencing, PBMC samples from trial participants were taken at day 0 and at day 28 after the second dose. With respect to this clone: Which antigen it targets is not known. Base qualities are not recorded, but no much larger clone differs from it by a single base.

Source: peripheral blood, taken 28 days after the second AZD1222 dose. This receptor was obtained from an adult who received the AZD1222 COVID-19 vaccine. The chain couples TRBV4-3 to TRBJ1-1; tentative D gene TRBD1, with 5 bases matching. The CDR3 region has the sequence CASSQEGSLRDVTFF. DNA sequence: TGCGCCAGCAGCCAAGAAGGGAGCCTCAGGGATGTGACTTTCTTT.